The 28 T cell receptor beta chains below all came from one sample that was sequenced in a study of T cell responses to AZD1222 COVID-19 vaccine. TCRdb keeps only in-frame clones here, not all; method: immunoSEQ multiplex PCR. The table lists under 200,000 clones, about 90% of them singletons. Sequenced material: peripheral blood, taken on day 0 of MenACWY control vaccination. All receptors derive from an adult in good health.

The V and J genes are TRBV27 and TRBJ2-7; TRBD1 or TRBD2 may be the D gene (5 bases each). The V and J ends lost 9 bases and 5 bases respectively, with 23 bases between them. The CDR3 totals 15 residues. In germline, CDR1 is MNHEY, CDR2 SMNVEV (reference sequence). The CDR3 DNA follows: TGTGCCAGTACTCCCATCGGGGCGGGCGAAAACGAGCAGTACTTC. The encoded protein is CASTPIGAGENEQYF.

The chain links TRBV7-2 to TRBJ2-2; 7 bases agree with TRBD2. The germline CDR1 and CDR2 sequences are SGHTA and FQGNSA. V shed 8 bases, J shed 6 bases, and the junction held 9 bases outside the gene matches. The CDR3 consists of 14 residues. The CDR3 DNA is TGTGCCAGCTGGCGGGAGTTGGGGGCCGGGGAGCTGTTTTTT. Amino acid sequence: CASWRELGAGELFF.

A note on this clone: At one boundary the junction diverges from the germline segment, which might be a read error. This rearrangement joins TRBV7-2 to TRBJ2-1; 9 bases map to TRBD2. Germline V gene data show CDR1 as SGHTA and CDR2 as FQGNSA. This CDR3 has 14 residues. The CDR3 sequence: CASSLAGPANEQFF. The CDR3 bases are TGTGCCAGCAGCCTAGCGGGGCCCGCCAATGAGCAGTTCTTC.

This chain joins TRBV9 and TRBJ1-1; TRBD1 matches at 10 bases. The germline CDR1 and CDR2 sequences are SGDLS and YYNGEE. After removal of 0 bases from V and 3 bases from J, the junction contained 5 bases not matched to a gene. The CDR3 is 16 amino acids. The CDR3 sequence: CASSVVGQGMDTEAFF. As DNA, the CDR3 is TGTGCCAGCAGCGTAGTGGGACAGGGGATGGACACTGAAGCTTTCTTT.

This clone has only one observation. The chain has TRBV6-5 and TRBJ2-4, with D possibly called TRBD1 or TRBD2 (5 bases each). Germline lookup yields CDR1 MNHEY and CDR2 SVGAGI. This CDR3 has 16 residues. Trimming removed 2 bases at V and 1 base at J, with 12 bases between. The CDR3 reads CASSYAGKGAKNIQYF. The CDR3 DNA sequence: TGTGCCAGCAGTTACGCGGGCAAGGGGGCCAAAAACATTCAGTACTTC.

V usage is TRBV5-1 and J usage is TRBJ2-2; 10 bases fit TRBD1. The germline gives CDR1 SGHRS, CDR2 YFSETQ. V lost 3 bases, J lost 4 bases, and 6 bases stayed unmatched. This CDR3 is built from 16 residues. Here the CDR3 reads CASSSAGTGVTGELFF. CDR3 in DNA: TGCGCCAGCAGCTCAGCGGGGACAGGGGTCACCGGGGAGCTGTTTTTT.

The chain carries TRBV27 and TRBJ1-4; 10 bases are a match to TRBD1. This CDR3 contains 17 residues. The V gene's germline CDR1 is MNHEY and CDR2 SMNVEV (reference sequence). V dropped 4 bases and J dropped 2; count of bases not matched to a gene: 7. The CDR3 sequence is CASSSLRDRGTNEKLFF. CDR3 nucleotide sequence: TGTGCCAGCAGTTCCCTCCGGGACAGGGGCACTAATGAAAAACTGTTTTTT.

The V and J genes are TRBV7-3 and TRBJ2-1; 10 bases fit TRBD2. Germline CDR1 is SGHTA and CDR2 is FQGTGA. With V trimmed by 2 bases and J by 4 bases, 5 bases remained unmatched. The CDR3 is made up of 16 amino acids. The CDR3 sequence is CASSLVAGGLYNEQFF. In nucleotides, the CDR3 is TGTGCCAGCAGCTTAGTAGCGGGAGGTTTGTACAATGAGCAGTTCTTC.

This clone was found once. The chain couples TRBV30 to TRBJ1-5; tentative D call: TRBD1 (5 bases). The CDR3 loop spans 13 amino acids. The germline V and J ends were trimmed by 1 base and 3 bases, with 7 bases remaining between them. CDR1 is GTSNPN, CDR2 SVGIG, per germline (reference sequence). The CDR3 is CAWSGGDNQPQHF. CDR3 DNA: TGTGCCTGGAGTGGAGGGGACAATCAGCCCCAGCATTTT.

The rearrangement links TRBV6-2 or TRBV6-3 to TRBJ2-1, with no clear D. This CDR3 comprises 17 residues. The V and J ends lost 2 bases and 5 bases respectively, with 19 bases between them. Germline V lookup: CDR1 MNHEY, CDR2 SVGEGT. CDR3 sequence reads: CASSYASTSPRDNEQFF. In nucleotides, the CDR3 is TGTGCCAGCAGTTACGCCTCAACCTCGCCCCGGGACAATGAGCAGTTCTTC.

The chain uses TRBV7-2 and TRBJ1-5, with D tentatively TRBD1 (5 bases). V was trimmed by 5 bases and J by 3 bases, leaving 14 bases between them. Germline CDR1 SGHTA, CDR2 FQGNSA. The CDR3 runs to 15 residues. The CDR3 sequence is CASSPQGLLNQPQHF. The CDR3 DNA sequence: TGTGCCAGCAGCCCTCAGGGACTCCTCAATCAGCCCCAGCATTTT.

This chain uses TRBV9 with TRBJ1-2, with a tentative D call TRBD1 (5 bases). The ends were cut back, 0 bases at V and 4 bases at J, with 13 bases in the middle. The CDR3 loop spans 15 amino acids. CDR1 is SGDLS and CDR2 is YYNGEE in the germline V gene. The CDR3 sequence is CASSVDSLGTYGYTF. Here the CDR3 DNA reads TGTGCCAGCAGCGTAGATTCCCTAGGGACCTATGGCTACACCTTC.

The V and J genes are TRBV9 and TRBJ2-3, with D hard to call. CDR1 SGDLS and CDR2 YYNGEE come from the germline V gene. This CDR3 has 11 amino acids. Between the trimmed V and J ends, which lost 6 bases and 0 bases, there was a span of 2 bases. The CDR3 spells CASTSTDTQYF. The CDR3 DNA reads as TGTGCCAGCACCAGCACAGATACGCAGTATTTT.

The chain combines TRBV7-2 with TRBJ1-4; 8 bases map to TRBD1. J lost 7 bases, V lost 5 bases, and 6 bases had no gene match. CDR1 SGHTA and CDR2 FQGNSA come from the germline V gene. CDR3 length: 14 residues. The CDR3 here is CASSTPGQGEKLFF. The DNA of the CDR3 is TGTGCCAGCAGCACTCCCGGACAGGGTGAAAAACTGTTTTTT.

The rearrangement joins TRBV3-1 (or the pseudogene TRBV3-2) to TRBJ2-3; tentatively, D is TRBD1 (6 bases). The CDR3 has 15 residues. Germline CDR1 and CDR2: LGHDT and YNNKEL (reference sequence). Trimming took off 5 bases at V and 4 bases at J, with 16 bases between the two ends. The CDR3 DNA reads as TGTGCCAGCAGCAGGGAGCAGGGGTCAGCAGATACGCAGTATTTT. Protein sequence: CASSREQGSADTQYF.

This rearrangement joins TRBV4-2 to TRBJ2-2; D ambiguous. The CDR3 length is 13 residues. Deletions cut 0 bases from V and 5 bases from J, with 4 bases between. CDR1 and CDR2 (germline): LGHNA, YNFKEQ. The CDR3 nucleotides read TGTGCCAGCAGCCAAGAACTGACCGGGGAGCTGTTTTTT. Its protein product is CASSQELTGELFF.

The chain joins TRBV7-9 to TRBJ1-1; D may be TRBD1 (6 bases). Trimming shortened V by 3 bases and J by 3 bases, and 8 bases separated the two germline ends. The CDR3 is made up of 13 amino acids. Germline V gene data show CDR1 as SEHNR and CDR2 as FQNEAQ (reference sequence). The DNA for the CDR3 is TGTGCCAGCAGCTTCGACAGGTACACTGAAGCTTTCTTT. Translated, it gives CASSFDRYTEAFF.

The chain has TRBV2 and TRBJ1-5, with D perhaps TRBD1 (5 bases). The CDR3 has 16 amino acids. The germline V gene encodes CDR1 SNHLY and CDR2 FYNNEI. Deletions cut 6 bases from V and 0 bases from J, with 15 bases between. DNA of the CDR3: TGTGCCAGCAGAGGGGACGGATTTTATAGCAATCAGCCCCAGCATTTT. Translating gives CASRGDGFYSNQPQHF.

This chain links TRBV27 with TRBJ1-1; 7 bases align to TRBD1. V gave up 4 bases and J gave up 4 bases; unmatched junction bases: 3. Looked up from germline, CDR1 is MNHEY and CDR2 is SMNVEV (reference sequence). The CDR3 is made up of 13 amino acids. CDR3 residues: CASSSPGGTEAFF. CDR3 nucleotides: TGTGCCAGCAGTTCCCCAGGGGGCACTGAAGCTTTCTTT.

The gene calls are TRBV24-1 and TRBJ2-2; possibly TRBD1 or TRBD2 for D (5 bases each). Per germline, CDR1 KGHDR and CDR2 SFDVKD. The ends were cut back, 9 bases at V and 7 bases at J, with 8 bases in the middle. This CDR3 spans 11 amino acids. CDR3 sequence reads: CATSGHGELFF. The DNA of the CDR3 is TGTGCCACCTCGGGGCACGGGGAGCTGTTTTTT.

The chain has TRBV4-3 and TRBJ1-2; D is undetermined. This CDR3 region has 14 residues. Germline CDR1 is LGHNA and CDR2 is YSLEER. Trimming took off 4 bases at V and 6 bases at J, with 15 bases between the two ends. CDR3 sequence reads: CASSPKRNVHGYTF. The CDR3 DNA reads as TGCGCCAGCAGCCCGAAGAGGAACGTTCATGGCTACACCTTC.

CDR3 nucleotides: TGCGCCAGCAGCCGGGTGGACAGGACTGGCTACACCTTC. Protein sequence: CASSRVDRTGYTF. The chain has TRBV4-3 and TRBJ1-2, with 7 bases aligning to TRBD1. Germline CDR1 reads LGHNA; CDR2 reads YSLEER. Unmatched junction bases numbered 6, after V lost 4 bases and J lost 7 bases. There are 13 residues in the CDR3.

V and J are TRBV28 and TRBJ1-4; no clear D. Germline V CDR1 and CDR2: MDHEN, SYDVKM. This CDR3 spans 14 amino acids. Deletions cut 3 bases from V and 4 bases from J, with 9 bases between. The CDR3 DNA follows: TGTGCCAGCAGTTTGGGCGGTCTTAATGAAAAACTGTTTTTT. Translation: CASSLGGLNEKLFF.

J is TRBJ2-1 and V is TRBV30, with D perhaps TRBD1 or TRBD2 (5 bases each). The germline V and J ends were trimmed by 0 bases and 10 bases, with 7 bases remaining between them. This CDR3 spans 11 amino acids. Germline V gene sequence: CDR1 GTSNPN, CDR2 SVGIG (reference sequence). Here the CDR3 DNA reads TGTGCCTGGAGTGTTTGGGGGGAGCAGTTCTTC. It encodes CAWSVWGEQFF.

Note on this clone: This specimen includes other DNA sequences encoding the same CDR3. The CDR3 is CASSLTKNTEAFF. The CDR3 bases are TGTGCCAGCAGCCTAACCAAGAACACTGAAGCTTTCTTT. This rearrangement joins TRBV11-2 to TRBJ1-1; D not resolved. This CDR3 contains 13 residues. With 5 bases removed from V and 1 base from J, the gap between germline ends came to 8 bases. Germline V gene lookup returns CDR1 SGHAT and CDR2 FQNNGV.

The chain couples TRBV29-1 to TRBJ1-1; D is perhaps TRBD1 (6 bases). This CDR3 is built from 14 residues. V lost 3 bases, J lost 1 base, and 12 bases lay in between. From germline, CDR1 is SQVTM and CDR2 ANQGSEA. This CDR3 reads CSVERDTENTEAFF. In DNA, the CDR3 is TGCAGCGTTGAGAGGGACACTGAGAACACTGAAGCTTTCTTT.

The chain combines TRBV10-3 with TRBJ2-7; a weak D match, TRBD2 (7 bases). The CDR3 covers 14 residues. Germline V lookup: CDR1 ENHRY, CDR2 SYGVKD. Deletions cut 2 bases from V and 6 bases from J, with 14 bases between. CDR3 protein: CAISERPGEGEQYF. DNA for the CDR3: TGTGCCATCAGTGAGCGTCCAGGGGAGGGCGAGCAGTACTTC.

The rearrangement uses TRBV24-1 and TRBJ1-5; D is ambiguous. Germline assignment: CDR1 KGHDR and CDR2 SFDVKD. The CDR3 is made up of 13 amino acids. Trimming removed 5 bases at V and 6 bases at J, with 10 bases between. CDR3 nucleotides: TGTGCCACCAGTGCAGAAGGGATTCAGCCCCAGCATTTT. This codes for CATSAEGIQPQHF.